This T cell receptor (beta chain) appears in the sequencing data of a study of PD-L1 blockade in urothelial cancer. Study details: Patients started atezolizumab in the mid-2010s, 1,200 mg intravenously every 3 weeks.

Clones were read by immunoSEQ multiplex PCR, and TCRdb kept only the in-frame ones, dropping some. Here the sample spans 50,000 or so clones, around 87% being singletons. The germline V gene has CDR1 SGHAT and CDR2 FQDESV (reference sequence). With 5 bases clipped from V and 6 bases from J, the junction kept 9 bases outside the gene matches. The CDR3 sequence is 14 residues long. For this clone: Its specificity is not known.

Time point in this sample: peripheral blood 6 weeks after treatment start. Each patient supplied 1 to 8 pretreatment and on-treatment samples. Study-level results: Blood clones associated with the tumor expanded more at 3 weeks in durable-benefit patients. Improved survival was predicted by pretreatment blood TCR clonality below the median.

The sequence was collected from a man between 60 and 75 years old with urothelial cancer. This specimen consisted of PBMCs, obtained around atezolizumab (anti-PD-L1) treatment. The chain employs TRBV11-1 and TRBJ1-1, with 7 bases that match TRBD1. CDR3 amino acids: CASSVVRTGAEAFF. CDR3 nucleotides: TGTGCCAGCAGCGTAGTAAGAACAGGGGCTGAAGCTTTCTTT.